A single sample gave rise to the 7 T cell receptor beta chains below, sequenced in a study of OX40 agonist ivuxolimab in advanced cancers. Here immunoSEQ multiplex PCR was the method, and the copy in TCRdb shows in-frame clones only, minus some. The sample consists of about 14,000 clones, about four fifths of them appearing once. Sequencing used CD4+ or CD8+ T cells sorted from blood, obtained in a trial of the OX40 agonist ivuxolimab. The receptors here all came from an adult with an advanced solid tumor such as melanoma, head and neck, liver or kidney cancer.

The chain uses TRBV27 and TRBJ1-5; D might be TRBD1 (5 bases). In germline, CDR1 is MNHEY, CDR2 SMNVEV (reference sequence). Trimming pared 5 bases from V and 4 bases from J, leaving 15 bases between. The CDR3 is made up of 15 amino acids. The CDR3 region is CASSLYPRGNQPQHF. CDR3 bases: TGTGCCAGCAGTCTATACCCTCGGGGGAATCAGCCCCAGCATTTT.

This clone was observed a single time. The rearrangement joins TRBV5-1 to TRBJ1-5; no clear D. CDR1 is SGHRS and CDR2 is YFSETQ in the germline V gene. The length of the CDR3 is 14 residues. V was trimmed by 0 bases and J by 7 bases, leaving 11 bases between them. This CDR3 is CASSLEMVAQPQHF. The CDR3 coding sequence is TGCGCCAGCAGCTTGGAGATGGTCGCCCAGCCCCAGCATTTT. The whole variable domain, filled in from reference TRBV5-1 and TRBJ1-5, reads KAGVTQTPRYLIKTRGQQVTLSCSPISGHRSVSWYQQTPGQGLQFLFEYFSETQRNKGNFPGRFSGRQFSNSRSEMNVSTLELGDSALYLCASSLEMVAQPQHFGDGTRLSIL.

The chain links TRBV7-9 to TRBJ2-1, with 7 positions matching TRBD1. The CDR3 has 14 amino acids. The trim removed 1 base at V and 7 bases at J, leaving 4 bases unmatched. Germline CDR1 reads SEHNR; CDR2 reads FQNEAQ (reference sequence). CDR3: CASSLGQGGNEQFF. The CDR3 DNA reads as TGTGCCAGCAGCTTAGGACAGGGTGGGAATGAGCAGTTCTTC.

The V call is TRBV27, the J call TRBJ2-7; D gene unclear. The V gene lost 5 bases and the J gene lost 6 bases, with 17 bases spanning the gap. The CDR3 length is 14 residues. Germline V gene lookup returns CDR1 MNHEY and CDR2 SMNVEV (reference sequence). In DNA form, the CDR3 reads TGTGCCAGCAGTCCGGCTGAGTCTACGGGCGAGCAGTACTTC. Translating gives CASSPAESTGEQYF.

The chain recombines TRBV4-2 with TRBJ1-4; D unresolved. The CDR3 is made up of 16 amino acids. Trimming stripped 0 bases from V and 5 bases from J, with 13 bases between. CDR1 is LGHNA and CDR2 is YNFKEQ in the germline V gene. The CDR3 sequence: CASSQDLRAGNEKLFF. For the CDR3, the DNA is TGTGCCAGCAGCCAAGATTTGAGGGCCGGGAATGAAAAACTGTTTTTT.

CDR3 sequence reads: CASSQLGGLGEKLFF. CDR3 nucleotides: TGTGCCAGCAGCCAACTAGGGGGCCTAGGTGAAAAACTGTTTTTT. The chain is built from TRBV28 and TRBJ1-4, with 7 positions matching TRBD1. The CDR3 extends over 15 amino acids. The junction had 11 bases not matched to a gene; V was cut back by 6 bases and J by 7 bases. Looked up from germline, CDR1 is MDHEN and CDR2 is SYDVKM.

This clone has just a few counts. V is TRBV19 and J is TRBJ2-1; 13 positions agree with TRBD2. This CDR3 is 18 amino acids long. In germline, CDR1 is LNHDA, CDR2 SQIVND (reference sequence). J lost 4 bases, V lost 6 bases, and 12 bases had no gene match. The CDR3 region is CASSPTPGLAGVYNEQFF. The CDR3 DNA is TGTGCCAGTAGCCCAACCCCAGGACTAGCGGGAGTTTACAATGAGCAGTTCTTC.